The sequence of this T cell receptor (beta chain) was determined in a study of T-cell memory formation after mild COVID-19. Regarding the study as a whole: CD4+ contracting clones lay mainly in CM and EM, CD8+ ones in EMRA.

TCRalpha and TCRbeta libraries used 5'RACE with constant-segment primers and UMIs. MiXCR was run by TCRdb on the 5' RACE reads, yielding one entry per CDR3 protein. Among hundreds of thousands of distinct CDR3 sequences listed, over 15% were seen once. This CDR3 has 13 amino acids. The ends were cut back, 6 bases at V and 5 bases at J, with 12 bases in the middle. The V gene's germline CDR1 is SEHNR and CDR2 FQNEAQ (reference sequence). This clonotype was observed a handful of times. The antigen remains undetermined. The sequenced sample consisted of PBMCs or a T cell subset sorted from them (not recorded which). The receptor was isolated from a young man who had mild COVID-19 (a few samples of this study predate the infection). Cell type and time point are not known. The chain employs TRBV7-9 and TRBJ2-3; D is perhaps TRBD2 (6 bases). The CDR3 bases are TGTGCCAGCAGACAGACCGGGGGAGATACGCAGTATTTT. It is translated as CASRQTGGDTQYF.